Presented here are 21 T cell receptor beta chains from one specimen sequenced in a study of technical replicates of blood from a few donors. Produced via immunoSEQ multiplex PCR; TCRdb's table is partial and in-frame only. The sample consists of 100,000 or so clones, about 96% of them appearing once. Sequenced input: T cells isolated from PBMCs. The receptors stem from a human donor in good health.

The chain employs TRBV6-4 and TRBJ1-2; 8 bases align to TRBD1. Germline-derived CDR1 and CDR2 are MRHNA and SNTAGT. The CDR3 is 13 amino acids. The trim removed 5 bases at V and 5 bases at J, leaving 4 bases unmatched. CDR3 bases: TGTGCCAGCAGTCGGGGACAGGATTATGGCTACACCTTC. Translation gives CASSRGQDYGYTF.

The CDR3 DNA follows: TGTGCCAGCAGCTTGGTAGGACAACCGAACACTGAAGCTTTCTTT. Protein: CASSLVGQPNTEAFF. The rearrangement joins TRBV5-6 to TRBJ1-1; possible D gene TRBD1, 5 bases. Trimming stripped 0 bases from V and 1 base from J, with 10 bases between. The germline gives CDR1 SGHDT, CDR2 YYEEEE. This CDR3 spans 15 amino acids.

The chain is built from TRBV2 and TRBJ2-1, with D perhaps matching TRBD2 (7 bases). In germline, CDR1 is SNHLY, CDR2 FYNNEI. This CDR3 has 15 amino acids. V was cut by 0 bases and J by 3 bases, with 9 bases left in between. CDR3 coding DNA: TGTGCCAGCAGTGAAGCGAGGGGGGGCTACAATGAGCAGTTCTTC. This gives the protein CASSEARGGYNEQFF.

The chain couples TRBV7-2 to TRBJ2-5, with a weak D call TRBD1 (6 bases). Trimming took 3 bases from V and 2 from J, leaving 13 bases between them. The CDR3 consists of 15 residues. CDR1 and CDR2 from the germline V gene are SGHTA and FQGNSA. The CDR3 sequence: CASSFALQGQETQYF. In nucleotides, the CDR3 is TGTGCCAGCAGCTTTGCTCTACAGGGACAAGAGACCCAGTACTTC.

CDR3: CASMRQGGYEQYF. Here the CDR3 DNA reads TGTGCCAGCATGCGACAGGGCGGTTACGAGCAGTACTTC. The gene calls are TRBV28 and TRBJ2-7; 7 nucleotides agree with TRBD1. Per the germline V gene, CDR1 is MDHEN and CDR2 is SYDVKM. V was clipped by 7 bases and J by 4 bases; unmatched bases: 7. CDR3 size: 13 residues.

The V and J genes are TRBV11-2 and TRBJ2-1; 11 bases map to TRBD2. With 4 bases clipped from V and 0 bases from J, the junction kept 5 bases outside the gene matches. The CDR3 length is 17 residues. Germline values: CDR1 SGHAT, CDR2 FQNNGV. The CDR3 DNA is TGTGCCAGCAGCTCTCGGGGGACTAGCGGCTCCTACAATGAGCAGTTCTTC. It encodes CASSSRGTSGSYNEQFF.

This chain's CDR3 is CASSLRDSAYNEQFF. CDR3 DNA sequence: TGTGCCAGCAGCTTAAGGGACTCCGCCTACAATGAGCAGTTCTTC. The genes are TRBV7-6 and TRBJ2-1; D is perhaps TRBD2 (6 bases). Trimming took 2 bases from V and 2 from J, leaving 10 bases between them. This CDR3 comprises 15 residues. CDR1 SGHVS and CDR2 FNYEAQ come from the germline V gene.

The count of this clone is one. The chain recombines TRBV28 with TRBJ1-5; unclear D gene. CDR3 length: 12 amino acids. The germline V gene has CDR1 MDHEN and CDR2 SYDVKM. The V end lost 6 bases, the J end lost 4 bases, and 7 bases lay between the germline ends. In DNA, the CDR3 is TGTGCCAGCAGACAGCCTAATCAGCCCCAGCATTTT. As protein: CASRQPNQPQHF.

This chain connects TRBV5-6 to TRBJ2-1; TRBD1 agrees at 8 bases. Germline CDR1 reads SGHDT; CDR2 reads YYEEEE. With 4 bases clipped from V and 6 bases from J, the junction kept 12 bases outside the gene matches. The CDR3 sequence is 16 residues long. This CDR3 reads CASSGTTGEIGNEQFF. CDR3 sequence (DNA): TGTGCCAGCAGCGGAACGACAGGGGAGATTGGCAATGAGCAGTTCTTC.

The DNA for the CDR3 is TGTGCCAGCTCATCCCAATCCGGGACAGGGGTTGAGCAGTACTTC. It codes for CASSSQSGTGVEQYF. The chain has TRBV18 and TRBJ2-7, with 10 bases identical to TRBD1. V was clipped by 5 bases and J by 7 bases; unmatched bases: 11. This CDR3 contains 15 residues. Germline assignment: CDR1 KGHSH and CDR2 LQKENI.

The chain employs TRBV6-4 and TRBJ2-3; 7 positions match TRBD2. CDR1 is MRHNA and CDR2 is SNTAGT in the germline V gene. CDR3 length equals 15 residues. J was trimmed by 3 bases and V by 3 bases; bases with no gene match: 6. The CDR3 DNA reads TGTGCCAGCAGTGAAGAAGCGGGAAAGACAGATACGCAGTATTTT. The encoded protein is CASSEEAGKTDTQYF.

V usage is TRBV28 and J usage is TRBJ2-6; D is undetermined. Looked up from germline, CDR1 is MDHEN and CDR2 is SYDVKM. V lost 8 bases to trimming and J lost 0 bases, with 5 bases between them. This CDR3 contains 13 residues. The CDR3 here is CASWASGANVLTF. In nucleotides, the CDR3 is TGTGCCAGCTGGGCCTCTGGGGCCAACGTCCTGACTTTC. Based on the CDR3 plus reference TRBV28 and TRBJ2-6, the full variable domain is DVKVTQSSRYLVKRTGEKVFLECVQDMDHENMFWYRQDPGLGLRLIYFSYDVKMKEKGDIPEGYSVSREKKERFSLILESASTNQTSMYLCASWASGANVLTFGAGSRLTVL.

This chain uses TRBV4-3 with TRBJ2-1; 13 positions agree with TRBD2. With 0 bases clipped from V and 0 bases from J, the junction kept 5 bases outside the gene matches. CDR1 and CDR2 from the germline V gene are LGHNA and YSLEER. The CDR3 has 19 amino acids. The CDR3 DNA sequence: TGCGCCAGCAGCCAAGAGACTAGCGGGAGGCCCAGCTCCTACAATGAGCAGTTCTTC. Translation: CASSQETSGRPSSYNEQFF.

Only one count was recorded for this clone. V and J are TRBV19 and TRBJ1-5; D unclear. The germline CDR1 and CDR2 sequences are LNHDA and SQIVND (reference sequence). V dropped 8 bases and J dropped 0 bases, with 14 bases sitting between them. The CDR3 consists of 15 residues. The CDR3, as DNA: TGTGCCAGTCATCAAGACACCTATAGCAATCAGCCCCAGCATTTT. It is translated as CASHQDTYSNQPQHF.

The V call is TRBV6-1, the J call TRBJ1-1, with a possible D match to TRBD1 (5 bases). Germline V gene data show CDR1 as MNHNS and CDR2 as SASEGT. This CDR3 is built from 13 residues. Deletions cut 6 bases from V and 5 bases from J, with 13 bases between. The CDR3 region is CASSLMGGTEAFF. DNA for the CDR3: TGTGCCAGCAGCCTAATGGGGGGGACTGAAGCTTTCTTT.

The chain is built from TRBV27 and TRBJ2-3; TRBD2 agrees at 7 bases. The germline V gene has CDR1 MNHEY and CDR2 SMNVEV (reference sequence). This CDR3 region has 15 residues. V lost 6 bases to trimming and J lost 0 bases; unmatched junction nucleotides: 6. In nucleotides, the CDR3 is TGTGCCAGCAGCCTACTAGCGCTTAGCACAGATACGCAGTATTTT. The encoded protein is CASSLLALSTDTQYF.

V and J are TRBV25-1 and TRBJ2-6; no clear D. The CDR3 is made up of 11 amino acids. V gave up 9 bases and J gave up 2 bases, with 2 bases separating them. CDR1 is MGHDK and CDR2 is SYGVNS in the germline V gene. CDR3 in amino acids: CASTGANVLTF. CDR3 in DNA: TGTGCCAGTACTGGGGCCAACGTCCTGACTTTC.

The chain carries TRBV4-3 and TRBJ1-2; no definite D call. The CDR3 length is 15 residues. Between the trimmed V and J ends, which lost 1 base and 7 bases, there was a span of 16 bases. The germline V gene has CDR1 LGHNA and CDR2 YSLEER. CDR3 region: CASSQGSRIPLGYTF. CDR3 nucleotides: TGCGCCAGCAGCCAAGGGTCCAGGATCCCCCTTGGCTACACCTTC.

The chain couples TRBV4-2 to TRBJ1-1; 8 nucleotides align to TRBD1. CDR1 and CDR2 from the germline V gene are LGHNA and YNFKEQ. The V gene end was trimmed by 0 bases and the J gene end by 6 bases; junction bases not matched to a gene: 9. The CDR3 covers 16 residues. The CDR3 sequence is CASSQDRRRGLSEAFF. The DNA for the CDR3 is TGTGCCAGCAGCCAAGATCGGCGCAGGGGGCTTTCTGAAGCTTTCTTT.

V gene TRBV10-3 combines with J gene TRBJ2-5, with 7 bases matching TRBD2. This CDR3 has 15 residues. CDR1 is ENHRY and CDR2 is SYGVKD in the germline V gene. J gave up 5 bases and V 7 bases, and 13 bases lay outside the gene matches. The CDR3, as DNA: TGTGCCATCACCCCGGGCAGTCCAGCGGGGGAGACCCAGTACTTC. Translating gives CAITPGSPAGETQYF.

The chain combines TRBV6-5 with TRBJ2-5; possible D gene TRBD2, 5 bases. Germline V CDR1 and CDR2: MNHEY, SVGAGI. This CDR3 has 14 residues. The germline V and J ends were trimmed by 7 bases and 3 bases, with 15 bases remaining between them. The CDR3 sequence is CASMLTGRKETQYF. In DNA, the CDR3 is TGTGCCAGCATGCTGACGGGAAGAAAAGAGACCCAGTACTTC.